What follows is one T cell receptor beta chain and its context. The antigen is unknown. The data were taken from a study of response to subunit inactivated influenza vaccine. Study-wide findings and caveats: The authors suggested that few new T cells are recruited per seasonal influenza vaccination.

Each CDR3 protein is one row after TCRdb ran MiXCR on the RT-PCR reads. The sample carries 650,000 to 700,000 distinct CDR3 sequences, approximately 14% recorded once. V lost 1 base to trimming and J lost 8 bases, with 8 bases between them. Per germline, CDR1 LGHNA and CDR2 YSLEER. This CDR3 contains 12 residues. The source is a man in his fifties who received an inactivated influenza vaccine. V and J are TRBV4-3 and TRBJ1-2; D remains unclear. The sequences come from PBMCs from blood, collected 11 to 12 days after vaccination. The CDR3 DNA is TGCGCCAGCAGCCAAGGGAACGGAGGCTACACCTTC. Translated, it gives CASSQGNGGYTF.